Sequencing of this T cell receptor (beta chain) was carried out in a study of cytomegalovirus exposure and HLA in healthy donors. Study details: Ancestry clustering placed 81% of several hundred genotyped donors in the Caucasian-associated cluster.

The PCR had 60 Vbeta and 13 Jbeta primers. Profiling relied on immunoSEQ multiplex PCR, and the TCRdb table lists in-frame clones only, not all of them. The table lists 100,000 to 120,000 clones, 82% of them singletons. Germline lookup yields CDR1 SGHTA and CDR2 FQGNSA. The CDR3 runs to 15 residues. Trimming shortened V by 1 base and J by 4 bases, and 11 bases separated the two germline ends. Study findings and constraints: There were 150 to 200 TCR beta chains listed as cytomegalovirus-associated. Some highly shared sequence variants likely arose as a pipeline artifact.

For this clone: Its target is not known.

Though probably carrying unrecorded immune exposures, donors were nominally healthy at sampling. The chain uses TRBV7-2 and TRBJ1-3, with a possible D match to TRBD1 (5 bases). The clonotype originates from a woman between 18 and 29 years old in good health and CMV-seronegative. Sequenced input: PBMCs. Here the CDR3 reads CASSLGGQGGNTIYF. Written as DNA, the CDR3 is TGTGCCAGCAGCTTAGGGGGTCAGGGAGGAAACACCATATATTTT.